These 5 T cell receptor beta chains share one sample of origin, sequenced in a study of blood T cell repertoires in COVID-19. Libraries were prepared by immunoSEQ multiplex PCR; TCRdb keeps only in-frame clonotypes and omits some of them. The table includes about 94,000 clones, about 86% detected once. The sample comprised peripheral blood. The receptors were sampled from a woman in her fifties or sixties in a cohort sampled during active or convalescent COVID-19.

V and J are TRBV6-1 and TRBJ2-3, with unresolved D. Germline CDR1 reads MNHNS; CDR2 reads SASEGT. This CDR3 region has 18 residues. The V end lost 0 bases, the J end lost 0 bases, and 16 bases lay between the germline ends. The CDR3 DNA reads TGTGCCAGCAGTGAAGCGTTCATTTCGGTAGCTAGCACAGATACGCAGTATTTT. Amino acid sequence: CASSEAFISVASTDTQYF.

As for this clone: Mismatch with germline at one junction end may stem from a read error. The chain recombines TRBV18 with TRBJ2-3, with a tentative D call TRBD1 (5 bases). Germline CDR1 and CDR2: KGHSH and LQKENI. The CDR3 loop spans 14 amino acids. CDR3 nucleotides: TGTGCCAGCTTACCAGGGTCGCCGACGCTAGAGCAGTATTTT. Encoded protein: CASLPGSPTLEQYF.

This clone has just one count. This chain links TRBV7-3 with TRBJ1-5; tentatively, D is TRBD1 (5 bases). Trimming removed 3 bases at V and 3 bases at J, with 15 bases between. Germline V gene sequence: CDR1 SGHTA, CDR2 FQGTGA. This CDR3 is 16 amino acids long. CDR3 in amino acids: CASSLKTDTHNQPQHF. CDR3 nucleotides: TGTGCCAGCAGCTTGAAGACAGACACCCACAATCAGCCCCAGCATTTT.

This chain links TRBV9 with TRBJ2-5, with 9 positions matching TRBD1. The V gene's germline CDR1 is SGDLS and CDR2 YYNGEE. The CDR3 totals 15 residues. With V trimmed by 4 bases and J by 5 bases, 9 bases remained unmatched. The CDR3 loop is CASSTGTGFVETQYF. The CDR3, as DNA: TGTGCCAGCAGCACCGGGACAGGGTTTGTGGAGACCCAGTACTTC.

This clone was seen a single time. The V call is TRBV7-8, the J call TRBJ1-1, with TRBD1 matching over 10 bases. Germline V CDR1 and CDR2: SGHVS, FQNEAQ. This CDR3 has 17 amino acids. The V and J ends lost 4 bases and 1 base, in that order; junction bases with no gene match: 9. The CDR3 is CASSSTLRQGANTEAFF. CDR3 DNA: TGTGCCAGCAGCTCAACTCTCCGACAGGGGGCGAACACTGAAGCTTTCTTT.